The rows below give T cell receptor beta chains drawn from one sample of a study of post-analysis software for immune sequencing data. TCRdb passed the PCR reads through MiXCR, listing each CDR3 protein once. The data hold approximately 770,000 distinct CDR3 sequences, with around 46% observed a single time. The source material was blood. The receptors shown here come from a girl aged 5 to 17 with multiple sclerosis. Each CDR3 is given with its conserved first and last residue. D genes are given only for firm matches. Expanded clones are given a class, and other clones once, few, many or no size at all.

v_call: TRBV20-1
j_call: TRBJ2-7
d_call: NA
clone_size: NA
cdr3_nt: TGCAGTGCTCCCTCAGGCCTATCCGCCTCCTACGAGCAGTACTTC
cdr3_aa: CSAPSGLSASYEQYF

v_call: TRBV6-5
j_call: TRBJ2-5
d_call: TRBD2
clone_size: NA
cdr3_nt: TGTGCCAGCAGGCGGGAGGGTGTGGAGACCCAGTACTTC
cdr3_aa: CASRREGVETQYF

v_call: TRBV12-3/TRBV12-4
j_call: TRBJ2-7
d_call: TRBD2
clone_size: few
cdr3_nt: TGTGCCAGTCTCGGGACTAGCGGGAGGACGTCCTACGAGCAGTACTTC
cdr3_aa: CASLGTSGRTSYEQYF

v_call: TRBV7-3
j_call: TRBJ1-1
d_call: NA
clone_size: NA
cdr3_nt: TGTGCCAGCAGCCCTGTCCCAGGGACTGAAGCTTTCTTT
cdr3_aa: CASSPVPGTEAFF

v_call: TRBV20-1
j_call: TRBJ2-3
d_call: TRBD2
clone_size: many
cdr3_nt: TGCAGTGCTAGAGTACCTAGCGGGGGGCGGGATACGCAGTATTTT
cdr3_aa: CSARVPSGGRDTQYF

v_call: TRBV24-1
j_call: TRBJ1-1
d_call: TRBD1
clone_size: NA
cdr3_nt: TGTGCCACCAGTGACCGGGACAGCCGCCCTGAAGCTTTCTTT
cdr3_aa: CATSDRDSRPEAFF

v_call: TRBV29-1
j_call: TRBJ2-1
d_call: NA
clone_size: once
cdr3_nt: TGCAGCGGACGACTAGACCCCCGGGACGGGTACAATGAGCGGTTCTTC
cdr3_aa: CSGRLDPRDGYNERFF

v_call: TRBV6-5
j_call: TRBJ2-1
d_call: TRBD2
clone_size: few
cdr3_nt: TGTGCCAGCAGTTCTAGCGGGGGGGAGCAGTTCTTC
cdr3_aa: CASSSSGGEQFF

v_call: TRBV16
j_call: TRBJ2-7
d_call: NA
clone_size: NA
cdr3_nt: TGTGCCAGCAGCCACTCGCTAGCAGCCGAGCAGTACTTC
cdr3_aa: CASSHSLAAEQYF

v_call: TRBV15
j_call: TRBJ2-1
d_call: TRBD2
clone_size: NA
cdr3_nt: TGTGCCACCAGCAGAAACCCCGGCAGCGGGGCAAATTACAATGAGCGGTTCTTC
cdr3_aa: CATSRNPGSGANYNERFF

v_call: TRBV28
j_call: TRBJ2-3
d_call: TRBD1
clone_size: NA
cdr3_nt: TGTGCCAGCAGTCCCAGACAGGGATTAAAAGCTGGTGATACGCAGTATTTT
cdr3_aa: CASSPRQGLKAGDTQYF

v_call: TRBV6-1
j_call: TRBJ1-5
d_call: NA
clone_size: NA
cdr3_nt: TGTGCCAGCAGTGAATTTGGAGGGGTCGGAGTCGGGAATCAGCCCCAGCATTTT
cdr3_aa: CASSEFGGVGVGNQPQHF

v_call: TRBV20-1
j_call: TRBJ1-1
d_call: TRBD1
clone_size: NA
cdr3_nt: TGCAGTGCTAGAGAAGATGGACAGGGGCGCACTGAAGCTTTCTTT
cdr3_aa: CSAREDGQGRTEAFF

v_call: TRBV4-3
j_call: TRBJ2-3
d_call: TRBD2
clone_size: NA
cdr3_nt: TGCGCCAGCAGCAGGGACTACCTCACAGATACGCAGTATTTT
cdr3_aa: CASSRDYLTDTQYF

v_call: TRBV15
j_call: TRBJ1-1
d_call: NA
clone_size: NA
cdr3_nt: TGTGCCACCAGCAGAGCCCAGTTGACTGAGGCTTTCTTT
cdr3_aa: CATSRAQLTEAFF

v_call: TRBV25-1
j_call: TRBJ2-7
d_call: NA
clone_size: few
cdr3_nt: TGTGCCAGCAGTGGATCACAGGTTTGGTACTTC
cdr3_aa: CASSGSQVWYF

v_call: TRBV13
j_call: TRBJ2-5
d_call: TRBD2
clone_size: few
cdr3_nt: TGTGCCAGCAGCGCGGGAGAGGGCGTCCAAGAGACCCAGTACTTC
cdr3_aa: CASSAGEGVQETQYF

v_call: TRBV27
j_call: TRBJ2-7
d_call: NA
clone_size: NA
cdr3_nt: TGTGCCAGCAGTTTATCGGGACTGGCCCTCGAGCAGTACTTC
cdr3_aa: CASSLSGLALEQYF

v_call: TRBV29-1
j_call: TRBJ1-1
d_call: NA
clone_size: few
cdr3_nt: TGCAGCGTTGTTACACGGACAGTGAGTGTAGATGTAGCTTTCTTT
cdr3_aa: CSVVTRTVSVDVAFF

v_call: TRBV4-3
j_call: TRBJ2-1
d_call: NA
clone_size: NA
cdr3_nt: TGCGCCAGCAGCCAAGATCGGAGGGAGGGGGGAAATGAGCAGTTCTTC
cdr3_aa: CASSQDRREGGNEQFF

v_call: TRBV7-6
j_call: TRBJ2-7
d_call: NA
clone_size: NA
cdr3_nt: TGTGCCAGCAGCTTAAGGGACCAACTCTACGAGCAGTACTTC
cdr3_aa: CASSLRDQLYEQYF

v_call: TRBV12-3/TRBV12-4
j_call: TRBJ2-1
d_call: NA
clone_size: NA
cdr3_nt: TGTGCCAGCAGTTTATTACGGGGCGAGCAGTTCTTC
cdr3_aa: CASSLLRGEQFF

v_call: TRBV29-1
j_call: TRBJ1-1
d_call: NA
clone_size: few
cdr3_nt: TGCAGCGGGAGGACCTATCCAGGATCGGAGACTGAAGCTTTCTTT
cdr3_aa: CSGRTYPGSETEAFF

v_call: TRBV4-3
j_call: TRBJ2-1
d_call: TRBD2
clone_size: NA
cdr3_nt: TGCGCCAGCAGCCAACGACTAGCGGGCACCTACAATGAGCAGTTCTTC
cdr3_aa: CASSQRLAGTYNEQFF

v_call: TRBV20-1
j_call: TRBJ2-1
d_call: NA
clone_size: NA
cdr3_nt: TGCAGTGCTAGAGAATCAGGGAAGTCCAATGAGCAGTTCTTC
cdr3_aa: CSARESGKSNEQFF

v_call: TRBV6-1
j_call: TRBJ1-1
d_call: TRBD1
clone_size: NA
cdr3_nt: TGTGCCAGCAAGGGACAGGGGGCGTGGGGCACTGAAGCTTTCTTT
cdr3_aa: CASKGQGAWGTEAFF

v_call: TRBV15
j_call: TRBJ2-1
d_call: TRBD1
clone_size: NA
cdr3_nt: TGTGCCACCAGCAGTCCTACCACCGGGACAGGGCACAATGAGCAGTTCTTC
cdr3_aa: CATSSPTTGTGHNEQFF

v_call: TRBV20-1
j_call: TRBJ2-7
d_call: TRBD2
clone_size: few
cdr3_nt: TGCAGTGCAGAGGGACTAGCGGGCTCCTACGAGCAGTACTTC
cdr3_aa: CSAEGLAGSYEQYF

v_call: TRBV25-1
j_call: TRBJ1-4
d_call: NA
clone_size: NA
cdr3_nt: TGTGCCAGCAGTGATCCAGTCGTACAACGGGCCGAGGAGAAACTGTTTTTT
cdr3_aa: CASSDPVVQRAEEKLFF

v_call: TRBV4-2
j_call: TRBJ1-1
d_call: NA
clone_size: NA
cdr3_nt: TGTGCCAGCAGCCAACCACGCAACACTGAAGCTTTCTTT
cdr3_aa: CASSQPRNTEAFF

v_call: TRBV6-5
j_call: TRBJ1-1
d_call: TRBD1
clone_size: NA
cdr3_nt: TGTGCCAGCAGCCGGACAGGGTGGGCGTCAAGGGCTTTCTTT
cdr3_aa: CASSRTGWASRAFF

v_call: TRBV2
j_call: TRBJ2-7
d_call: NA
clone_size: NA
cdr3_nt: TGTGCCAGCAGTGAAGAGCCTAGTACGTACGAGCAGTACTTC
cdr3_aa: CASSEEPSTYEQYF

v_call: TRBV27
j_call: TRBJ2-1
d_call: NA
clone_size: few
cdr3_nt: TGTGCCAGCAGCTATCGACAGGACAATGAGCAGTTCTTC
cdr3_aa: CASSYRQDNEQFF

v_call: TRBV5-1
j_call: TRBJ2-6
d_call: NA
clone_size: NA
cdr3_nt: TGCGCCAGCAGCTTGGGGGCAGCTATCTCTGGGGCCAACGTCCGGACTTTC
cdr3_aa: CASSLGAAISGANVRTF

v_call: TRBV18
j_call: TRBJ2-3
d_call: TRBD2
clone_size: NA
cdr3_nt: TGTGCCAGCTCACCATGGGCTAGCGGGAGAGTGCCAGATACGCAGTATTTT
cdr3_aa: CASSPWASGRVPDTQYF

v_call: TRBV5-1
j_call: TRBJ2-6
d_call: NA
clone_size: NA
cdr3_nt: TGCGCCAGCAGCTTGGTGCCAGCGGCCTCTGGGGCCAACGTCCTGACTTTC
cdr3_aa: CASSLVPAASGANVLTF